This TCR beta chain originates from a study of CD8+CD57+ T cells in acquired aplastic anemia. In its sample, this clonotype was seen once. Its antigen is not identified. Genomic DNA, the template, was used for profiling of the TCR beta VDJ and CDR3. TCRdb independently ran MiXCR on the reads; one entry per CDR3 protein. The repertoire consists of under 350,000 distinct CDR3 sequences, with approximately 57% occurring once and the leading ten covering 1% to 1.5%. Points from the study as a whole: Patients and controls had in common 25 to 35 CD8+ CDR3 sequences.

By flow cytometry, patients selected for sequencing had shown an expansion of CD8+CD57+ cells. Germline-derived CDR1 and CDR2 are SGHNT and YYREEE (reference sequence). This CDR3 contains 14 residues. Between the trimmed V and J ends, which lost 5 bases and 8 bases, there was a span of 19 bases. Sequencing was performed on sorted CD4+, CD8+, or CD8+CD57+ T cells (not recorded which) from PBMCs. The clonotype was recovered from a human donor with aplastic anemia. The chain uses TRBV5-4 and TRBJ1-2, with D possibly TRBD1 on 6 matching bases. Here the CDR3 reads CASRQDSLPQGYTF. The CDR3 DNA is TGTGCCAGCAGACAGGACAGCCTTCCTCAAGGCTACACCTTC.